Described below is a single T cell receptor beta chain sequence and its context. The data are from a study of OX40 agonist ivuxolimab in advanced cancers. Trimming removed 7 bases from V and 9 bases from J, with 19 bases in between. The CDR3 extends over 14 amino acids. Germline loops: CDR1 MNHEY, CDR2 SVGAGI. Assay used: immunoSEQ multiplex PCR; TCRdb lists only in-frame clones, some missing. Of around 53,000 clones listed, about 86% are singletons. This TCR was sampled from an adult with an advanced solid tumor such as melanoma, head and neck, liver or kidney cancer. This specimen was CD4+ or CD8+ T cells sorted from blood, taken in a trial of the OX40 agonist ivuxolimab. This chain joins TRBV6-5 and TRBJ2-4, with D tentatively TRBD1 or TRBD2 (6 bases each). The CDR3 DNA sequence: TGTGCCAGCATCTCGGGGGCTTTGGGCGGCATTCAGTACTTC. It translates to CASISGALGGIQYF.